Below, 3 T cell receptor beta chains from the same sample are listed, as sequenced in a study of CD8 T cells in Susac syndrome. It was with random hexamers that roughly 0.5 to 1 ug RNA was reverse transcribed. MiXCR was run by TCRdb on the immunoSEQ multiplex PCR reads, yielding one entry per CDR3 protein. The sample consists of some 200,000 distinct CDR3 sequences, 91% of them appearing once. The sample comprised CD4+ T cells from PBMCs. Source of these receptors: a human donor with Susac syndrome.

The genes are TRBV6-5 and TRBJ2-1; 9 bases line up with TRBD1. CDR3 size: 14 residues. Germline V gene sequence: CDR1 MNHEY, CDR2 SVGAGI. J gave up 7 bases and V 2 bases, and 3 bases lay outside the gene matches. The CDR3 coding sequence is TGTGCCAGCAGTTACGGGACAGGGCGAAATGAGCAGTTCTTC. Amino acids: CASSYGTGRNEQFF.

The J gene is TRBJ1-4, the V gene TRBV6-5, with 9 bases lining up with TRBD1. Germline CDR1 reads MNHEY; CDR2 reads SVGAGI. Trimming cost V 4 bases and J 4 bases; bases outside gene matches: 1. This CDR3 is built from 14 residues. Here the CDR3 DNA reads TGTGCCAGCAGTTGGGGACAGGGTAATGAAAAACTGTTTTTT. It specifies CASSWGQGNEKLFF.

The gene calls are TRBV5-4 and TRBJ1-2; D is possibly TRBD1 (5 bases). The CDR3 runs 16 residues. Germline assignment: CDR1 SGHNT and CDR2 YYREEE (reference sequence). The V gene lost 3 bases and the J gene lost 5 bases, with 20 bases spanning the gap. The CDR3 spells CASSWNTAGGGYGYTF. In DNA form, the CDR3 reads TGTGCCAGCAGCTGGAACACTGCGGGGGGAGGGTATGGCTACACCTTC. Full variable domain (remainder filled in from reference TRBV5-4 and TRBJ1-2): ETGVTQSPTHLIKTRGQQVTLRCSSQSGHNTVSWYQQALGQGPQFIFQYYREEENGRGNFPPRFSGLQFPNYSSELNVNALELDDSALYLCASSWNTAGGGYGYTFGSGTRLTVV.